The clone carrying this TCR beta chain was observed a few times. The record originates from a study of early T cells in non-severe SARS-CoV-2 infection. Researchers tagged individual cDNA molecules with unique molecular identifiers. TCRdb re-called the 5' RACE reads through MiXCR, storing one row per CDR3 protein. The data show about 81,000 distinct CDR3 sequences, with more than 5% seen just once and roughly 7.8% held by the top ten. The CDR3 spans 15 residues. Germline V gene data show CDR1 as GTSNPN and CDR2 as SVGIG (reference sequence). Trimming shortened V by 0 bases and J by 1 base, and 12 bases separated the two germline ends.

This TCR derives from an adult who was a healthcare worker with PCR-confirmed SARS-CoV-2 infection or an uninfected control (not recorded which). The sequenced sample was whole blood. This chain links TRBV30 with TRBJ1-1; D ambiguous. The CDR3 loop is CAWSVATSGNTEAFF. The CDR3 DNA sequence: TGTGCCTGGAGTGTAGCTACTTCGGGGAACACTGAAGCTTTCTTT.